The 18 T cell receptor beta chains presented below share a single source sample, sequenced in a study of shared clonotypes between healthy human individuals. Measured with immunoSEQ multiplex PCR; TCRdb has only the in-frame clones, and not every one. The repertoire includes around 2.3 million clones, more than 90% of them detected once, and around 0.13% sits in the top ten. The sample comprised naive CD4+ T cells sorted from blood. The subset here: CD45RA+ positively selected. Receptors were obtained from a man aged 18 to 29 in good health.

The genes are TRBV5-4 and TRBJ2-1, with 13 bases matching TRBD2. The germline gives CDR1 SGHNT, CDR2 YYREEE (reference sequence). Trimming cost V 1 base and J 5 bases; bases outside gene matches: 12. The CDR3 runs 19 residues. The chain's CDR3 is CASSLPGLAGAQKDNEQFF. In DNA, the CDR3 is TGTGCCAGCAGCTTGCCTGGACTAGCGGGAGCCCAAAAAGACAATGAGCAGTTCTTC. Full variable domain (missing parts from reference TRBV5-4 and TRBJ2-1): ETGVTQSPTHLIKTRGQQVTLRCSSQSGHNTVSWYQQALGQGPQFIFQYYREEENGRGNFPPRFSGLQFPNYSSELNVNALELDDSALYLCASSLPGLAGAQKDNEQFFGPGTRLTVL.

This rearrangement joins TRBV30 to TRBJ2-7; the match to TRBD1 covers 10 bases. From germline, CDR1 is GTSNPN and CDR2 SVGIG (reference sequence). The V gene end was trimmed by 5 bases and the J gene end by 6 bases; junction bases not matched to a gene: 7. This CDR3 has 13 amino acids. The CDR3 sequence is CAWVRDRGSEQYF. Here the CDR3 DNA reads TGTGCCTGGGTCCGGGACAGGGGCTCCGAGCAGTACTTC. The full variable domain, its missing parts supplied by reference TRBV30 and TRBJ2-7, is SQTIHQWPATLVQPVGSPLSLECTVEGTSNPNLYWYRQAAGRGLQLLFYSVGIGQISSEVPQNLSASRPQDRQFILSSKKLLLSDSGFYLCAWVRDRGSEQYFGPGTRLTVT.

The chain uses TRBV29-1 and TRBJ2-4, with TRBD2 matching 13 bases. CDR3 length: 14 residues. The germline gives CDR1 SQVTM, CDR2 ANQGSEA. V was pared by 7 bases and J by 6 bases, with 6 bases of the junction left unmatched. This chain's CDR3 is CSGGLAGERNIQYF. Written as DNA, the CDR3 is TGCAGCGGCGGACTAGCGGGAGAAAGAAACATTCAGTACTTC.

As concerns this clone: The sample holds other DNA sequences that translate to the same CDR3. The rearrangement joins TRBV6-5 to TRBJ1-1, with D possibly being TRBD1 (6 bases). Germline values: CDR1 MNHEY, CDR2 SVGAGI. The CDR3 covers 13 residues. Trimming left V 7 bases short and J 1 base short, with 10 bases between. The CDR3 coding sequence is TGTGCCAGCACCCGGGGGGCGAACACTGAAGCTTTCTTT. Residues: CASTRGANTEAFF.

This chain links TRBV5-1 with TRBJ2-5; possible D gene TRBD1, 6 bases. Trimming cost V 4 bases and J 3 bases, with 19 bases left between them. The germline CDR1 and CDR2 sequences are SGHRS and YFSETQ. The CDR3 length is 16 residues. The CDR3 nucleotides read TGCGCCAGCAGCCTGGGGGCTGGGGGAACAAAAGAGACCCAGTACTTC. Amino acid sequence: CASSLGAGGTKETQYF.

The J gene is TRBJ2-1, the V gene TRBV5-4; 9 positions agree with TRBD2. CDR3 length: 15 residues. Germline assignment: CDR1 SGHNT and CDR2 YYREEE (reference sequence). The J segment lost 6 bases and the V segment lost 0 bases, leaving 4 bases of the junction unmatched. The CDR3 loop reads CASSLGSGSFNEQFF. The CDR3 DNA sequence: TGTGCCAGCAGCTTGGGTAGCGGGAGTTTCAATGAGCAGTTCTTC.

The chain joins TRBV29-1 to TRBJ2-7; D is unclear. The germline gives CDR1 SQVTM, CDR2 ANQGSEA. The CDR3 contains 11 residues. The V end was cut by 3 bases, the J end by 4 bases, with 7 bases between. The CDR3 region is CSVDYGYEQYF. CDR3 DNA: TGCAGCGTTGATTACGGTTACGAGCAGTACTTC.

V and J are TRBV2 and TRBJ2-1; 7 bases agree with TRBD2. Germline V gene data show CDR1 as SNHLY and CDR2 as FYNNEI. Trimming at V came to 4 bases and at J to 8 bases, leaving 5 bases not matched to a gene. The CDR3 runs to 13 residues. CDR3 loop: CASSARGLDEQFF. DNA for the CDR3: TGTGCCAGCAGTGCGCGGGGGTTGGATGAGCAGTTCTTC.

The gene calls are TRBV27 and TRBJ1-4; possible D gene TRBD1, 6 bases. There are 15 residues in the CDR3. V was trimmed by 1 base and J by 5 bases, leaving 11 bases between them. The germline CDR1 and CDR2 sequences are MNHEY and SMNVEV (reference sequence). The CDR3 reads CASSLYQGLNEKLFF. The CDR3 nucleotides are TGTGCCAGCAGTTTATATCAGGGGCTCAATGAAAAACTGTTTTTT.

The chain links TRBV11-3 to TRBJ2-7; D may correspond to TRBD1 or TRBD2 (5 bases each). From germline, CDR1 is SGHNT and CDR2 YENEEA. This CDR3 has 13 amino acids. V was trimmed by 2 bases and J by 5 bases, leaving 10 bases between them. CDR3 bases: TGTGCCAGCAGCTTAAACGGGGCCCACGAGCAGTACTTC. Translation: CASSLNGAHEQYF.

The chain couples TRBV7-2 to TRBJ2-7; 8 nucleotides line up with TRBD2. V lost 0 bases to trimming and J lost 7 bases; unmatched junction nucleotides: 8. The CDR3 sequence is 15 residues long. CDR1 SGHTA and CDR2 FQGNSA come from the germline V gene. The CDR3 bases are TGTGCCAGCAGCTTAGCGCTACTAGCGGCTGCAGAGCAGTACTTC. It codes for CASSLALLAAAEQYF.

This chain's CDR3 is CASSPREESTTGYTF. CDR3 in DNA: TGCGCCAGCAGCCCCAGGGAGGAGTCTACCACCGGCTACACCTTC. This rearrangement joins TRBV4-1 to TRBJ1-2; D is possibly TRBD1 (5 bases). Germline-derived CDR1 and CDR2 are MGHRA and YSYEKL. The CDR3 consists of 15 residues. Trimming removed 4 bases at V and 8 bases at J, with 20 bases between.

The rearrangement uses TRBV19 and TRBJ1-1; 7 bases are a match to TRBD1. This CDR3 has 16 amino acids. The ends lost 11 bases at V and 1 base at J; junction bases unmatched: 16. Germline lookup yields CDR1 LNHDA and CDR2 SQIVND (reference sequence). The CDR3 DNA follows: TGTGCCTGTGGGAGGGGGCGGTTGAGTGGGAACACTGAAGCTTTCTTT. Translating it yields CACGRGRLSGNTEAFF.

This chain joins TRBV27 and TRBJ1-2; a weak D match, TRBD1 (5 bases). CDR1 and CDR2 from the germline V gene are MNHEY and SMNVEV (reference sequence). The CDR3 covers 15 residues. V gave up 0 bases and J gave up 3 bases, with 11 bases separating them. This chain's CDR3 is CASSLSPGRYYGYTF. In DNA, the CDR3 is TGTGCCAGCAGTTTATCGCCAGGGCGTTACTATGGCTACACCTTC.

Comments on this clone: Additional DNA sequences in this sample encode the identical CDR3. The chain has TRBV10-3 and TRBJ2-7; D is undetermined. The length of the CDR3 is 14 residues. In germline, CDR1 is ENHRY, CDR2 SYGVKD. Trimming took off 0 bases at V and 1 base at J, with 7 bases between the two ends. CDR3 bases: TGTGCCATCAGTGAGTCCGTCTCATCCTACGAGCAGTACTTC. Its protein is CAISESVSSYEQYF.

Note on this clone: Germline and junction disagree at one end, which may indicate a read error. The J gene is TRBJ2-7, the V gene TRBV5-1; D possibly corresponds to TRBD1 (6 bases). This CDR3 region has 12 residues. From germline, CDR1 is SGHRS and CDR2 YFSETQ. CDR3 coding DNA: TGCGCCAGCAGCTTGGGACAGGCCGAACCGTGCTTC. It codes for CASSLGQAEPCF.

V and J are TRBV18 and TRBJ2-2, with a possible D match to TRBD1 (5 bases). The CDR3 totals 13 residues. Germline V lookup: CDR1 KGHSH, CDR2 LQKENI. Deletions cut 3 bases from V and 9 bases from J, with 11 bases between. The CDR3 reads CASSPQGYRELFF. In DNA form, the CDR3 reads TGTGCCAGCTCACCCCAGGGCTACAGGGAGCTGTTTTTT.

Regarding this clone: Other DNA sequences in this specimen translate into the identical CDR3. The genes are TRBV5-1 and TRBJ2-7; D is possibly TRBD1 (6 bases). The V gene lost 0 bases and the J gene lost 2 bases, with 9 bases spanning the gap. The CDR3 is made up of 14 amino acids. Germline assignment: CDR1 SGHRS and CDR2 YFSETQ. This chain's CDR3 is CASSLVRGPYEQYF. The DNA of the CDR3 is TGCGCCAGCAGCTTGGTCAGGGGACCCTACGAGCAGTACTTC.